The TCR beta chain described here comes from a study of tumor and adjacent non-tumor tissue in lung cancer (dated by TCRdb to the late 2010s). With respect to the entire study: The cohort included some twelve adenocarcinoma, 2 squamous cell carcinoma and 1 small cell lung cancer patients. Among the 15 or so patients, ages ranged from roughly 30 to 76 years, approximately 10 were men and 5 were women, and disease was TNM stage I to III. Sequencing generated a total of roughly 130 million productive TCRbeta reads, averaging roughly 3.9 million reads per sample. TCRbeta CDR3 sequencing was performed on about 30 paired specimens, with one tumor sample and one normal lung sample collected per patient. Using bulk TCRbeta repertoires from under 17 lung cancer patients, the study set lung tumor tissue side by side with matched distant non-tumor lung tissue. Findings and caveats that apply to the study as a whole: With only roughly 15 patients in the cohort, the authors noted that larger samples and more detailed clinical data are needed. Peripheral blood was not sequenced, so blood TCRbeta repertoires in these lung cancer patients were not examined. The top 100 clones made up a significantly larger cumulative share of the repertoire in normal lung than in tumor tissue. Tumor tissue showed significantly greater TCR diversity (inverse Simpson) than normal lung tissue (about 400 vs 180, P = 0.0075, Mann-Whitney U test). TCR diversity was significantly higher in younger patients, and greater tumor TCR diversity was associated with shorter overall survival and shorter disease-free survival. Neither the sequencing platform nor unique molecular identifiers are named or mentioned anywhere in the methods.

For this clonotype: What this receptor recognizes is not known. An end of the junction does not agree with germline; a read error may underlie this.

Bulk unsorted tissue served as the source for RNA extraction, and RNA quality was assessed using a NanoDrop ND-1000 and an Agilent 2100. Normal lung samples were distant non-tumor tissue taken more than 3 cm from the tumor edge. Donors were newly diagnosed lung cancer patients admitted for thoracic surgery in China between August and November 2014, without prior chemotherapy. Patients who had received previous radiotherapy or chemotherapy, or who had another concurrent cancer, were excluded from the study. Pieces of surgical tissue measuring roughly 1-2 cm3 were kept in RNAlater solution and stored at -80 degrees C until use. Libraries were made using multiplex PCR. This sample was sequenced with an Illumina HiSeq 2500. TCRbeta libraries were built by three rounds of nested PCR using primers (Table S4), following protocols modified from ARM-PCR. Before sequencing, PCR products in the 200-500 bp range were cut out of the gel and cleaned up using the QIAquick gel extraction kit. As for the authors' bioinformatics: Reads were cleaned with Trimmomatic, merged with FLASH into complete CDR3 sequences, and assigned to V(D)J germline segments with MiTCR. Clonal diversity was calculated as the inverse Simpson's index using VDJtools. A read counted as productive if the sequence was in-frame and lacked a premature stop codon. TCRdb reprocessed the public reads (quality trimming at Q25 with fastp, clone calling with MiXCR) and kept in-frame beta chains. Rows are unified per CDR3 protein, each entry keeping the most common DNA and genes. The V and J calls were not made by the authors but by TCRdb's processing. Here the sample has 94,000 or so distinct CDR3 sequences; around 82% occur a single time. 21% of the sample goes to the ten largest clones.

Taken from cysteine to phenylalanine, the CDR3 has 12 residues. Here the CDR3 DNA is all that survives: 36 bases in frame from base 1. CDR1 and CDR2, per the germline V gene, are SGHDN and FVKESK. The chain is made from TRBV14 and TRBJ2-7, with the D gene uncertain. Sequenced input: distant non-tumor lung tissue. This sequence was found in a woman in her forties or fifties with non-small cell lung cancer. In nucleotides, the sequence is TGTGCCAGCAGCCATAGCACATACGAGCAGTCCTTC. Its coded protein is CASSHSTYEQSF.